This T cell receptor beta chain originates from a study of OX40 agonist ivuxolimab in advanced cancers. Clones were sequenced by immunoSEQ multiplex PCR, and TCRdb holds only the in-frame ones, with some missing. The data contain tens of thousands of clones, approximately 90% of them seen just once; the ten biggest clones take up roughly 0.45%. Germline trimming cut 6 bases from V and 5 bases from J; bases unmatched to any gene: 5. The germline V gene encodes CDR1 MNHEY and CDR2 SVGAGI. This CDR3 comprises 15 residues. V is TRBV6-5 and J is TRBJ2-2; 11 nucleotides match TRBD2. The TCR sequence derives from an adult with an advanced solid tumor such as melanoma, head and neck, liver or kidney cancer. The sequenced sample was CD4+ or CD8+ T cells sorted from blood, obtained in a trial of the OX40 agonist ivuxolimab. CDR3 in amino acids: CASREGLAETGELFF. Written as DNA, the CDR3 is TGTGCCAGCAGGGAGGGACTAGCGGAGACCGGGGAGCTGTTTTTT.